A selection of T cell receptor beta chains follows, all from one sample in a study of cytomegalovirus exposure and HLA in healthy donors. The data were produced by immunoSEQ multiplex PCR, yet TCRdb's version contains in-frame clones alone and is incomplete. The data show roughly 190,000 clones, 60% to 85% seen once. Material for sequencing was PBMCs. Every receptor here comes from a woman in her 40s in good health and CMV-seronegative. The CDR3 runs from the conserved cysteine through the conserved F or W. Each record gives: V gene, J gene, CDR3 protein.

>TRBV7-9|TRBJ2-3
CASSPRGVGADTQYF
>TRBV5-1|TRBJ2-5
CASSWGVEFQETQYF
>TRBV2|TRBJ2-3
CASSVDSRDTQYF
>TRBV18|TRBJ1-3
CASSTSTGSGNTIYF
>TRBV6-6|TRBJ1-2
CASSYGQGARGHGYTF
>TRBV7-8|TRBJ1-2
CASSSRGGAGHLYGYTF
>TRBV5-1|TRBJ2-7
CASSFGGISTGEQYF
>TRBV19|TRBJ2-1
CASSIVLAGGPHNEQFF
>TRBV5-6|TRBJ2-1
CASSGGTGNNEQFF
>TRBV7-2|TRBJ2-1
CASSLAGSGPRGEQFF